This paragraph reports one T cell receptor beta chain. Germline trimming cut 4 bases from V and 7 bases from J; bases unmatched to any gene: 2. Germline lookup yields CDR1 LNHDA and CDR2 SQIVND (reference sequence). The CDR3 is 13 amino acids. In the authors' methods: The authors estimated nucleated cell counts from reference gene primer amplification. Generated by immunoSEQ multiplex PCR, the TCRdb table keeps only in-frame clones and is missing some. That table furnishes V, J and clone size, whereas the DNA furnished D and trimming. The sample carries under 70,000 clones, 80% to 90% recorded once. The data belong to a study of blood T cell repertoires in COVID-19. For the study at large: Spain, Italy and the United States supplied samples that represented acute and convalescent COVID-19. The cDNA or gDNA used as material had been derived from T cells, B-cell-depleted T cells, or PBMCs.

The Seattle patients joined while their infection was active and were tracked longitudinally afterward. This receptor was taken from an older woman with COVID-19, enrolled during active disease. The V call is TRBV19, the J call TRBJ2-1, with 9 bases lining up with TRBD1. The sample comprised peripheral blood. CDR3 coding DNA: TGTGCCAGTAGTAGCGGACAGGGGAATGAGCAGTTCTTC. It yields the protein CASSSGQGNEQFF. Using reference TRBV19 and TRBJ2-1 for the parts outside the CDR3, the full variable domain is DGGITQSPKYLFRKEGQNVTLSCEQNLNHDAMYWYRQDPGQGLRLIYYSQIVNDFQKGDIAEGYSVSREKKESFPLTVTSAQKNPTAFYLCASSSGQGNEQFFGPGTRLTVL.